A selection of T cell receptor beta chains follows, all from one sample in a study of T-cell memory formation after mild COVID-19. TCRdb analysed the 5' RACE reads with MiXCR anew, one entry per CDR3 protein. The sample contains nearly 110,000 distinct CDR3 sequences, around 12% of which appear only once. Sequenced material: PBMCs or a T cell subset sorted from them (not recorded which). Source of these receptors: an adult woman who had mild COVID-19 (a few samples of this study predate the infection). Cell type and time point are not known. The CDR3 runs from the conserved cysteine through the conserved F or W. A D gene is named only where the DNA matches it firmly. Part of the rows lack a size; the others show once, few, many or a class for expanded clones.

. TRBJ2-7 14 . TRBV5-5 CASSFWAGAYEQYF TGTGCCAGCAGCTTCTGGGCCGGCGCCTACGAGCAGTACTTC
few TRBJ2-7 16 . TRBV7-6 CASSLVSGTDPYEQYF TGTGCCAGCAGCTTAGTTTCGGGAACAGACCCCTACGAGCAGTACTTC
few TRBJ2-1 14 TRBD2 TRBV20-1 CSANLRDYSYEQFF TGCAGTGCTAATTTGCGGGACTACTCTTATGAGCAGTTCTTC
. TRBJ1-1 12 . TRBV5-1 CASSGGGGEAFF TGCGCCAGCAGCGGGGGAGGAGGTGAAGCTTTCTTT
. TRBJ2-7 15 . TRBV10-3 CAISESPGSSYEQYF TGTGCCATCAGTGAGTCCCCGGGAAGCTCCTACGAGCAGTACTTC
. TRBJ2-1 15 TRBD1 TRBV7-7 CASSNGQGSYNEQFF TGTGCCAGCAGCAACGGACAGGGTAGTTACAATGAGCAGTTCTTC
few TRBJ2-7 16 TRBD1 TRBV20-1 CSARGSQGAHSYEQYF TGCAGTGCTAGAGGGAGCCAGGGGGCCCACTCCTACGAGCAGTACTTC
few TRBJ2-1 17 . TRBV5-6 CASSLAGRGVLYNEQFF TGTGCCAGCAGCTTGGCCGGTCGAGGAGTGCTGTACAATGAGCAGTTCTTC
. TRBJ1-4 14 . TRBV6-5 CASTYEWGGEKLFF TGTGCCAGCACCTACGAATGGGGAGGAGAAAAACTGTTTTTT
few TRBJ2-2 11 . TRBV12-3/TRBV12-4 CASTPGGELFF TGTGCCAGCACCCCGGGGGGGGAGCTGTTTTTT
. TRBJ2-7 14 . TRBV9 CASSHGQFSYEQYF TGTGCCAGCAGTCACGGACAGTTCTCCTACGAGCAGTACTTC
many TRBJ2-1 15 TRBD2 TRBV7-8 CASSLSGGPYNEQFF TGTGCCAGCAGCTTAAGCGGGGGGCCTTACAATGAGCAGTTCTTC
. TRBJ2-7 14 . TRBV15 CATSRDGPVHEQYF TGTGCCACCAGCAGAGATGGGCCAGTACACGAGCAGTACTTC
few TRBJ2-1 15 TRBD2 TRBV5-1 CASSLDPAGANEQFF TGCGCCAGCAGCTTGGATCCAGCGGGGGCGAATGAGCAGTTCTTC
. TRBJ1-2 15 TRBD1 TRBV4-1 CASSQGRTGTYGYTF TGCGCCAGCAGCCAAGGTCGGACAGGGACCTATGGCTACACCTTC
. TRBJ2-7 15 . TRBV12-2 CASRRPGQGPVGQYF TGTGCAAGTCGCAGGCCGGGGCAGGGGCCTGTTGGGCAGTACTTC
. TRBJ2-1 16 . TRBV20-1 CSARPRTHSDYNEQFF TGCAGTGCTAGACCTCGGACCCACTCGGACTACAATGAGCAGTTCTTC
many TRBJ2-7 15 . TRBV5-1 CASSLDQGISYEQYF TGCGCCAGCAGCTTGGATCAGGGAATATCCTACGAGCAGTACTTC
many TRBJ2-1 16 . TRBV10-3 CAISVEGGHSRDEQFF TGTGCCATCAGTGTCGAGGGAGGACATTCTAGGGATGAGCAGTTCTTC
few TRBJ2-7 15 TRBD1 TRBV29-1 CSVTTGTGFSYEQYF TGCAGCGTCACCACCGGGACAGGGTTTTCCTACGAGCAGTACTTC
few TRBJ2-1 15 . TRBV18 CASSPPGYSPNEQFF TGTGCCAGCTCACCACCGGGTTACAGCCCCAATGAGCAGTTCTTC
few TRBJ2-7 13 TRBD2 TRBV20-1 CSAGLAGWNEQYF TGCAGTGCTGGACTAGCAGGGTGGAACGAGCAGTACTTC
few TRBJ1-5 13 . TRBV30 CAWSGGTNQPQHF TGTGCCTGGAGTGGGGGTACCAATCAGCCCCAGCATTTT